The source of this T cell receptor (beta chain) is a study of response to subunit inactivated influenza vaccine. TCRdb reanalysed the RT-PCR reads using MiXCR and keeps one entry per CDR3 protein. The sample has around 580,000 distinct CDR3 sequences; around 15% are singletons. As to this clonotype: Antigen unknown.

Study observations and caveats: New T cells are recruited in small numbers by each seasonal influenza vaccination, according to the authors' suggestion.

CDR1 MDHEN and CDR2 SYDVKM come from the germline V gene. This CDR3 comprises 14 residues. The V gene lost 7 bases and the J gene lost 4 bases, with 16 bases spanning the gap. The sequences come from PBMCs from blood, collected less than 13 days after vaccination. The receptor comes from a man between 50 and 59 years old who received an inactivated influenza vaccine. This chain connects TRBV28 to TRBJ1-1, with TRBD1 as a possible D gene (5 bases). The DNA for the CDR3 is TGTGCCAGCATTTATGGAGGGACGGGCACTGAAGCTTTCTTT. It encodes CASIYGGTGTEAFF.